This TCR beta chain was captured in a study of OX40 agonist ivuxolimab in advanced cancers. As for the study in general: An agonistic human IgG2 monoclonal antibody against OX40 (CD134) was given.

The germline V gene encodes CDR1 DFQATT and CDR2 SNEGSKA (reference sequence). The CDR3 is made up of 8 amino acids. V was shortened by 8 bases and J by 6 bases, with 2 bases between the two germline ends. General study results and limits: Partial responders receiving 0.1-3.0 mg/kg showed among the lowest clonal expansion.

A word on this clone: Its antigen is as yet unknown.

The assay was immunoSEQ multiplex PCR, and TCRdb's table has in-frame clones only and misses some. The sample has over 55,000 clones; around 94% are singletons. Sequences were derived from CD4+ or CD8+ T cells sorted from blood, sampled in a trial of the OX40 agonist ivuxolimab. The source is an adult with an advanced solid tumor such as melanoma, head and neck, liver or kidney cancer. The rearrangement links TRBV20-1 to TRBJ2-1; D unclear. The CDR3 protein is CSLNEQFF. The CDR3 DNA is TGCAGTCTCAATGAGCAGTTCTTC.